Following are 5 T cell receptor beta chains from one sample sequenced in a study of T cells in Graves' hyperthyroidism and ophthalmopathy (dated by TCRdb to between 2019 and 2020). Receptor libraries were prepared by multiplex PCR. TCRdb records Illumina HiSeq 2000 as the sequencer. The TCR beta CDR3 regions were amplified from the RNA transcripts. The TCR CDR3 was subjected to a first round of RT-PCR using the HTBI primer set and the Qiagen OneStep RT-PCR kit. TCRdb trimmed public reads at Q25 via fastp, called clones via MiXCR and kept in-frame beta chains. Rows matching on CDR3 protein sequence are summarized as one entry with the most common DNA and genes. The sample table contains hundreds of thousands of distinct CDR3 sequences; only one count was recorded for 15% to 20% of them. The top ten clonotypes cover approximately 50% of the sample. Sequencing input: blood. These receptors were taken from a man aged 40-50 years with Graves' ophthalmopathy.

This chain uses TRBV12-3 or TRBV12-4 with TRBJ2-7; the D gene is possibly TRBD2 (7 bases). Trimming removed 6 bases at V and 5 bases at J, with 14 bases between. The CDR3 is made up of 13 amino acids. The CDR3 sequence: CASREGGGHEQYF. Written as DNA, the CDR3 is TGTGCCAGCAGGGAGGGCGGGGGCCACGAGCAGTACTTC.

This clonotype was detected only a few times. The chain has TRBV16 and TRBJ2-7; the match to TRBD1 covers 10 bases. This CDR3 spans 15 amino acids. From germline, CDR1 is KGHSY and CDR2 FQNENV. V lost 2 bases to trimming and J lost 2 bases; unmatched junction nucleotides: 3. The CDR3, as DNA: TGTGCCAGCAGCCAAGGACAGGGGGACCCCTACGAGCAGTACTTC. This gives the protein CASSQGQGDPYEQYF.

CDR3 bases: TGTGCCTGGAGTTGGAGGTCCGGGGAGCTGTTTTTT. This encodes CAWSWRSGELFF. The J gene is TRBJ2-2, the V gene TRBV30, with D tentatively TRBD2 (5 bases). Trimming took 2 bases from V and 6 from J, leaving 7 bases between them. Germline V gene sequence: CDR1 GTSNPN, CDR2 SVGIG (reference sequence). The CDR3 consists of 12 residues.

The sample holds many counts of this clonotype. V is TRBV10-3 and J is TRBJ2-3; 10 positions agree with TRBD2. With 11 bases clipped from V and 6 bases from J, the junction kept 14 bases outside the gene matches. Germline CDR1 ENHRY, CDR2 SYGVKD. The CDR3 spans 15 residues. The CDR3 is CALPPELAGDDTQYF. As DNA, the CDR3 is TGTGCCCTCCCGCCCGAGCTAGCGGGAGACGATACGCAGTATTTT.

This clonotype was picked up many times. CDR3 residues: CAWRPPPGWADTQYF. Here the CDR3 DNA reads TGTGCCTGGAGACCTCCCCCGGGTTGGGCAGATACGCAGTATTTT. V and J are TRBV30 and TRBJ2-3; D is unclear. The V gene lost 3 bases and the J gene lost 4 bases, with 17 bases spanning the gap. This CDR3 is built from 15 residues. Germline-derived CDR1 and CDR2 are GTSNPN and SVGIG (reference sequence).